The present entry profiles one T cell receptor beta chain with its context. Its antigen remains unidentified. Per-base qualities were not stored, and no clone one base away is much larger. The source of the sample is a study of blood T cell repertoires in COVID-19 (dated by TCRdb to about 2020). Regarding the study in general: Samples from collaborators originated in the United States, Italy and Spain and spanned both the acute and convalescent phases of COVID-19. The prospective study material was composed of cDNA or gDNA derived from T cells, B-cell-depleted T cells, or PBMCs. Deeply sampled blood TCRbeta repertoires from subjects exposed to, actively infected with, or recovered from COVID-19 were included in the dataset. Samples came from the ongoing ImmuneRACE study (first 160 participants) plus 1,254 subjects from 6 global collaborators. Sample metadata almost always included a de-identified subject ID, COVID-19 status, age in years and sex. A freely available public database, intended as a resource for researchers studying the immune response to SARS-CoV-2, is where the repertoires were released. Where available, HLA class I and class II types were taken from metadata supplied by the sample provider and were not determined by assay-based typing.

Collaborating institutions collected whole blood in K2EDTA tubes following their own protocols. For TCRbeta analysis, collaborator samples were shipped as frozen whole blood, as isolated PBMCs, or as DNA extracted from either sample type. TCRbeta CDR3 regions were amplified from genomic DNA by means of the immunoSEQ Assay, a bias-controlled multiplex PCR. As for the original processing: Within the assay, amplification of reference gene primers was used to estimate how many nucleated cells each sample contained. Sequence reads were collapsed and filtered to measure the absolute abundance of every unique TCRbeta CDR3 rearrangement. Productive Simpson clonality was computed per sample as the square root of Simpson's diversity index over productive rearrangements. Not all clones reach the TCRdb copy of this immuneACCESS table, which keeps in-frame sequences only. Checked studies attribute under half of the gap to unresolved V genes and leave the rest unexplained. V and J calls and clone size follow that table, whereas D and trimming were derived from the DNA. This sample lists 45,000 to 70,000 clones; approximately 90% were detected once. The ten largest clones capture roughly an eighth of the sample.

The CDR3 numbers 17 residues from cysteine through phenylalanine. Only the CDR3 DNA is retained, 51 bases long and in frame from the first base. V is trimmed back by 7 bases and J by 4 bases, and the junction contains 13 bases that no gene match accounts for. The germline V gene (reference sequence) supplies CDR1 MNHEY and CDR2 SMNVEV. The research as a whole found: Clinical and demographic metadata were provided uncurated, with the amount varying by source and participant.

The chain joins TRBV27 to TRBJ2-7; TRBD2 fits 13 bases in the junction. Sequencing was done on a sample of peripheral blood. This sequence originates from a woman aged 55 to 70 with active COVID-19. The DNA sequence follows: TGTGCCAGCAAACCGGGACTAGCGGGGCCCTATGAGTACGAGCAGTACTTC. The encoded protein is CASKPGLAGPYEYEQYF.